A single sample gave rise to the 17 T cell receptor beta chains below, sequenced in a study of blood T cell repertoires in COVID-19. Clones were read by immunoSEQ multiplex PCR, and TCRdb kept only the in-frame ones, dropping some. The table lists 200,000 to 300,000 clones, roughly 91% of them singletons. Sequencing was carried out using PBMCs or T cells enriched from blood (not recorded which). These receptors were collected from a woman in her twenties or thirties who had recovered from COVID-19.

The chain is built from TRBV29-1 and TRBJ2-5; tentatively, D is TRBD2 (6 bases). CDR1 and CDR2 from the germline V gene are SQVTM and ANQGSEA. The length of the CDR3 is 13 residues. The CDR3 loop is CTFSGGRRETQYF. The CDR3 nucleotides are TGCACCTTTAGCGGTGGGAGGAGGGAGACCCAGTACTTC.

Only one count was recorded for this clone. The CDR3 loop is CASSLTGRDSPLHF. The DNA of the CDR3 is TGTGCCAGCAGCTTGACAGGACGCGACTCACCCCTCCACTTT. V gene TRBV7-3 combines with J gene TRBJ1-6; D possibly corresponds to TRBD1 (6 bases). CDR1 and CDR2 from the germline V gene are SGHTA and FQGTGA. V lost 3 bases and J lost 10, with 13 bases in between. The CDR3 is 14 amino acids.

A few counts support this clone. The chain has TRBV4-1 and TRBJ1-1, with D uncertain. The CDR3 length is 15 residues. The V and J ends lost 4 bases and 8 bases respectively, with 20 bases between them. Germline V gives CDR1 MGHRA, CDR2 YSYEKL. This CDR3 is CASSPSTPREAEAFF. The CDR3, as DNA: TGCGCCAGCAGCCCGTCAACGCCTCGAGAGGCCGAAGCTTTCTTT.

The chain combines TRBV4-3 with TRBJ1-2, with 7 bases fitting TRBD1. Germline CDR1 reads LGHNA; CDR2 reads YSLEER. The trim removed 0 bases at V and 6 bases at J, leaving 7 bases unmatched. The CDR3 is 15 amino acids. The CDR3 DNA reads TGCGCCAGCAGCCAAGATCCTAAGGGGGCCGATGGCTACACCTTC. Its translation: CASSQDPKGADGYTF.

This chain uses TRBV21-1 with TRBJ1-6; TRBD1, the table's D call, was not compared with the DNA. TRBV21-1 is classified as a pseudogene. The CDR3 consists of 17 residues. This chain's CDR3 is CASSIHQGRPYNSPLHF. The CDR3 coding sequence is TGTGCCAGCAGCATCCACCAGGGGCGTCCCTATAATTCACCCCTCCACTTT.

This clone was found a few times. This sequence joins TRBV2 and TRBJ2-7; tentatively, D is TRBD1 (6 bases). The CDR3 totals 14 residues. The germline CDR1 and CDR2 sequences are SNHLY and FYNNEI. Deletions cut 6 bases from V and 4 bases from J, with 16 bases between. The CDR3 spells CASSARTAVYEQYF. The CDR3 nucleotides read TGTGCCAGCAGCGCTAGGACAGCCGTATACGAGCAGTACTTC.

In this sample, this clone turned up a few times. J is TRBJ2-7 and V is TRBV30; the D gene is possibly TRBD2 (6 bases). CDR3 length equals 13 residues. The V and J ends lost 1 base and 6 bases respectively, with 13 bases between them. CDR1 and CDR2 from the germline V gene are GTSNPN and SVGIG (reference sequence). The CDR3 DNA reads TGTGCCTGGAGTGGGGAGGTGCCATTCGAGCAGTACTTC. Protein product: CAWSGEVPFEQYF.

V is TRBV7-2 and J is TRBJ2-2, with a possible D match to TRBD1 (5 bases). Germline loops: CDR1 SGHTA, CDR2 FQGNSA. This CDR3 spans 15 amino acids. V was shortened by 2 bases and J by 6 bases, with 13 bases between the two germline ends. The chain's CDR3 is CASSLQDTLAGELFF. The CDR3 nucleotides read TGTGCCAGCAGCTTACAGGACACCCTAGCCGGGGAGCTGTTTTTT. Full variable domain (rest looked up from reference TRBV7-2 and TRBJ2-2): GAGVSQSPSNKVTEKGKDVELRCDPISGHTALYWYRQSLGQGLEFLIYFQGNSAPDKSGLPSDRFSAERTGGSVSTLTIQRTQQEDSAVYLCASSLQDTLAGELFFGEGSRLTVL.

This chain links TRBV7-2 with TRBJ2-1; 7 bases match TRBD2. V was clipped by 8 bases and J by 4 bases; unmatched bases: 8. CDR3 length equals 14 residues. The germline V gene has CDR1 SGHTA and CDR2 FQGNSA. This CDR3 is CASSRLAAYNEQFF. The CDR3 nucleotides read TGTGCCAGCTCACGGCTAGCGGCTTACAATGAGCAGTTCTTC.

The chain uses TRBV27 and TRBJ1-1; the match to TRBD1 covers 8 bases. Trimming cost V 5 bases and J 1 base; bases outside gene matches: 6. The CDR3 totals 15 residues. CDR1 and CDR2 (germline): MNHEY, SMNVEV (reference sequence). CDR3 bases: TGTGCCAGCAGTCCTTGGACAGGGAGGAACACTGAAGCTTTCTTT. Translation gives CASSPWTGRNTEAFF.

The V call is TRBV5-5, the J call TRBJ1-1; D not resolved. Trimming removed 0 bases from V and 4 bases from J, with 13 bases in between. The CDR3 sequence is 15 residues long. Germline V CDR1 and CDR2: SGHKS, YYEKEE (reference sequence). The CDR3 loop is CASSLVRVSSTEAFF. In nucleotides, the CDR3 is TGTGCCAGCAGCTTGGTGAGGGTCTCGAGCACTGAAGCTTTCTTT.

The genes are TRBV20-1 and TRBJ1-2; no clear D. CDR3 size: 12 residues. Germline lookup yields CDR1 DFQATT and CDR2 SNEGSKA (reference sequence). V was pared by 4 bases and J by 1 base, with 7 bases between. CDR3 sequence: CSATDGNYGYTF. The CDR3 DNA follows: TGCAGTGCTACTGACGGTAACTATGGCTACACCTTC.

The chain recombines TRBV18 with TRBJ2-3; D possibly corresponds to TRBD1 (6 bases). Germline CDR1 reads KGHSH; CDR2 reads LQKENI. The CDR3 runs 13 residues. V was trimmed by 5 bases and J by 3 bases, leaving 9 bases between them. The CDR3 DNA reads TGTGCCAGCTCAAAACAGGGAACAGATACGCAGTATTTT. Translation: CASSKQGTDTQYF.

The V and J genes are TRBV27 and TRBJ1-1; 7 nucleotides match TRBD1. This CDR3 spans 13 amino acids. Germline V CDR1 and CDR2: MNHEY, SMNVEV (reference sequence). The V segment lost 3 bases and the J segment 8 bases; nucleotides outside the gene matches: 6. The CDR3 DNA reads TGTGCCAGCAGTTTGAAGGGGGCCTCGGAAGCTTTCTTT. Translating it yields CASSLKGASEAFF.

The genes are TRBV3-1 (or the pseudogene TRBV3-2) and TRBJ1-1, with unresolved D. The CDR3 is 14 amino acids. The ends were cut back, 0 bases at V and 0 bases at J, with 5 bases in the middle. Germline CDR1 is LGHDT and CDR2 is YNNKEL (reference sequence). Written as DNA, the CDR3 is TGTGCCAGCAGCCAAGATCCAGTGAACACTGAAGCTTTCTTT. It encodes CASSQDPVNTEAFF.

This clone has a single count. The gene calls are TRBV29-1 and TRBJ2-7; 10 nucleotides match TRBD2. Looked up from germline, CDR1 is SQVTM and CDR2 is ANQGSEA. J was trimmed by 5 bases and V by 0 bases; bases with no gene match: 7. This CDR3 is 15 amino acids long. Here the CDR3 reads CSVEEGTSVLNEQYF. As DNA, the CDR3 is TGCAGCGTTGAAGAGGGGACTAGCGTACTGAACGAGCAGTACTTC.

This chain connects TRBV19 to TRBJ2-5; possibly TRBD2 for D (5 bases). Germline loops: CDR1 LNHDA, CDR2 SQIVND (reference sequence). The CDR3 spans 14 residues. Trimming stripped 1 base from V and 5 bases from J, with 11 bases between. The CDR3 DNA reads TGTGCCAGTAGTATAGCCGCCCGAGGGGAGACCCAGTACTTC. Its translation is CASSIAARGETQYF.